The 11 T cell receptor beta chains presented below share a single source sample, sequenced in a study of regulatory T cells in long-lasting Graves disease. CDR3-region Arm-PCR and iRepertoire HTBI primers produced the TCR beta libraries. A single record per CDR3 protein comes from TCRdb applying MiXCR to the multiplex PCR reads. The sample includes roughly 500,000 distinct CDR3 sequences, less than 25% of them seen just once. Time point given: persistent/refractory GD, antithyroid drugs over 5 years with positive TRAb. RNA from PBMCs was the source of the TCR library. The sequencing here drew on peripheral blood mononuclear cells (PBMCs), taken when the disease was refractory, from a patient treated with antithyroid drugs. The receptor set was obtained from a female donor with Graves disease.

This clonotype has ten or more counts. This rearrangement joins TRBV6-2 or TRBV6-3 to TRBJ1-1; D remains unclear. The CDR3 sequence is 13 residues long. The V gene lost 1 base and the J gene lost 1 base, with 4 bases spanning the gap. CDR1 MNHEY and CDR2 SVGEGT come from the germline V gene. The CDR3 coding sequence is TGTGCCAGCAGTTACTTTGGGAACACTGAAGCTTTCTTT. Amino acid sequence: CASSYFGNTEAFF.

The CDR3 here is CSARPRVTQPQHF. Written as DNA, the CDR3 is TGCAGTGCTAGACCCCGAGTCACTCAGCCCCAGCATTTT. The gene calls are TRBV20-1 and TRBJ1-5; D remains unclear. This CDR3 is built from 13 residues. The V end lost 2 bases, the J end lost 6 bases, and 11 bases lay between the germline ends. From germline, CDR1 is DFQATT and CDR2 SNEGSKA (reference sequence).

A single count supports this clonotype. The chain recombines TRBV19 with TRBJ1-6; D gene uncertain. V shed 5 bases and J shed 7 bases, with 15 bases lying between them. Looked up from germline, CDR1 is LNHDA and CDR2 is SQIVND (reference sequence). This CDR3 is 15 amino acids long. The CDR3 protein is CASSVGLLINSPLHF. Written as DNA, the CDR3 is TGTGCCAGTAGTGTTGGCCTGCTGATCAATTCACCCCTCCACTTT.

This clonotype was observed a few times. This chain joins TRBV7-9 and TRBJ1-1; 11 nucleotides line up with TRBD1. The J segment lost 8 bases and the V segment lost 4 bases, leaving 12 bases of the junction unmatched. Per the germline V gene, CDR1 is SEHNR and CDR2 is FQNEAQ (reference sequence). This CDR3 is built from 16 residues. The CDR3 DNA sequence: TGTGCCAGCAGCTCCCTGGACAGGGGGCCTGGTGTCGAAGCTTTCTTT. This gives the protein CASSSLDRGPGVEAFF. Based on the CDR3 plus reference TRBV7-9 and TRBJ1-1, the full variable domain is DTGVSQNPRHKITKRGQNVTFRCDPISEHNRLYWYRQTLGQGPEFLTYFQNEAQLEKSRLLSDRFSAERPKGSFSTLEIQRTEQGDSAMYLCASSSLDRGPGVEAFFGQGTRLTVV.

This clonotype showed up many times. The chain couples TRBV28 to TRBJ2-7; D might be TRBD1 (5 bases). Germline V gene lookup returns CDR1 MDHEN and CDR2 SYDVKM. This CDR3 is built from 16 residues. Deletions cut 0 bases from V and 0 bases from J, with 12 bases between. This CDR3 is CASSLWGQGYSYEQYF. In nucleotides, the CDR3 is TGTGCCAGCAGTTTATGGGGCCAGGGTTACTCCTACGAGCAGTACTTC.

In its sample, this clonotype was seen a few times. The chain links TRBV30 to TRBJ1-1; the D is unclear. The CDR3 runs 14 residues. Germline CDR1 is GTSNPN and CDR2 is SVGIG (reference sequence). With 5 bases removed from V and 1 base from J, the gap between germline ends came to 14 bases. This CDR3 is CAWLGALGNTEAFF. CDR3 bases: TGTGCCTGGCTCGGAGCCCTGGGGAACACTGAAGCTTTCTTT.

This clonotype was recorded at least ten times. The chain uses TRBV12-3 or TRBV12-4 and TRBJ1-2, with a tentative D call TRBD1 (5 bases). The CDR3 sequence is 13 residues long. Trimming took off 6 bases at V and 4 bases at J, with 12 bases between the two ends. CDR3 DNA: TGTGCCAGCAGACCTGACAGAAGCTATGGCTACACCTTC. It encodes CASRPDRSYGYTF.

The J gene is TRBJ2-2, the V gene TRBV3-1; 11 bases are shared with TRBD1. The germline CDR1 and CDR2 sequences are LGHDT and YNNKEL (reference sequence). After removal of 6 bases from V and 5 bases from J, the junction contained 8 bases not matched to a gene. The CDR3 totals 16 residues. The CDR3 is CASSYGQGAYTGELFF. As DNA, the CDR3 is TGTGCCAGCAGTTACGGACAGGGGGCGTATACCGGGGAGCTGTTTTTT.

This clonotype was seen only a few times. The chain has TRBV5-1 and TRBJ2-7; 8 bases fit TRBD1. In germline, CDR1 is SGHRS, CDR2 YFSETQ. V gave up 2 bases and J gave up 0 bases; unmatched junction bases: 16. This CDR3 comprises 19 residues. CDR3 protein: CASSLRSATGEINSYEQYF. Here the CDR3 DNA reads TGCGCCAGCAGCTTAAGGTCGGCGACAGGGGAAATTAACTCCTACGAGCAGTACTTC.

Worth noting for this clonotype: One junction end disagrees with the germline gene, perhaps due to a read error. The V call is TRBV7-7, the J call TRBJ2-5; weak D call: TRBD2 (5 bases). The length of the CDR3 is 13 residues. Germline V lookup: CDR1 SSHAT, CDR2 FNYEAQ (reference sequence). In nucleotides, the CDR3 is TGTGCTAGCAGCTACCGGGGTTTGGAGACCCAGTACTTC. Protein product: CASSYRGLETQYF.

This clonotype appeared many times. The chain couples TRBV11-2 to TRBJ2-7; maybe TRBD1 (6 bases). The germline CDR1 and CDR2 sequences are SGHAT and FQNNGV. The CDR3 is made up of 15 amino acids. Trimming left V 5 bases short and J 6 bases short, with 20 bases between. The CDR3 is CASSGWGRGRVEQYF. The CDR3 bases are TGTGCCAGCAGCGGTTGGGGGCGCGGTCGGGTCGAGCAGTACTTC.